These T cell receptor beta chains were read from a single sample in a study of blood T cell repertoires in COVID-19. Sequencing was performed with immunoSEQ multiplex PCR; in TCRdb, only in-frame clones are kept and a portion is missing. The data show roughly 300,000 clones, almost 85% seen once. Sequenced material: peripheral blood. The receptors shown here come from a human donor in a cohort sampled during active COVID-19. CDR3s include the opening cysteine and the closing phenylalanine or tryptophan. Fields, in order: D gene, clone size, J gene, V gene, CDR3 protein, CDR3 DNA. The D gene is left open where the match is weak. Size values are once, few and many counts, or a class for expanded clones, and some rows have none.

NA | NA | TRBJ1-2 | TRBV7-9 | CASSLAAGPRGYTF | TGTGCCAGCAGCTTAGCGGCAGGGCCTAGGGGCTACACCTTC
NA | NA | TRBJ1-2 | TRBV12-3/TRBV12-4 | CASSLNGNGYTF | TGTGCCAGCAGTTTAAACGGGAATGGCTACACCTTC
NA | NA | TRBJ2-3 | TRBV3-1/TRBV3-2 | CASSPEKVIDTQYF | TGTGCCAGCAGCCCCGAGAAAGTTATAGATACGCAGTATTTT
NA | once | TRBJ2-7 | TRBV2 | CASKGRGPYEQYF | TGTGCCAGCAAGGGCAGGGGACCATACGAGCAGTACTTC
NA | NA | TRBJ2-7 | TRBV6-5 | CASSFKPGRGSGEQYF | TGTGCCAGCAGTTTCAAACCGGGCAGGGGATCGGGGGAGCAGTACTTC
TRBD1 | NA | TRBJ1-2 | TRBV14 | CASSPRQGGFYGYTF | TGTGCCAGCAGCCCCCGACAGGGGGGTTTCTATGGCTACACCTTC
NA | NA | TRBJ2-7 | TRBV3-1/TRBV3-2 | CASSQARGEQYF | TGTGCCAGCAGCCAGGCTCGGGGGGAGCAGTACTTC
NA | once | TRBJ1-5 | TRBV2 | CASSVQGRQNQPQHF | TGTGCCAGCAGTGTACAGGGTCGACAGAATCAGCCCCAGCATTTT
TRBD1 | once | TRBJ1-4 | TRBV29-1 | CSVEGTGEKLFF | TGCAGCGTTGAGGGGACAGGGGAAAAACTGTTTTTT
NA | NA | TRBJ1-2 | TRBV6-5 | CASSLLEGVDYGYTF | TGTGCCAGCAGCCTCCTCGAAGGGGTTGACTATGGCTACACCTTC
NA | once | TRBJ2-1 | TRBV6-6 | CASSLAGGEQFF | TGTGCCAGCAGCCTCGCTGGAGGGGAGCAGTTCTTC
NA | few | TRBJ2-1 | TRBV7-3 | CASSPIPGFKVYEQFF | TGTGCCAGCAGCCCTATCCCGGGGTTTAAAGTCTATGAGCAGTTCTTC
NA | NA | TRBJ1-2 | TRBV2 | CASRDSNYGYTF | TGTGCCAGCAGGGACAGTAACTATGGCTACACCTTC
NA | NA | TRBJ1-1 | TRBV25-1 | CASSEPGNTEAFF | TGTGCCAGCAGTGAACCGGGGAACACTGAAGCTTTCTTT
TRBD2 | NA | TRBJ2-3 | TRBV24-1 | CATSDFRGGLDTQYF | TGTGCCACCAGTGATTTCCGGGGGGGCTTGGATACGCAGTATTTT
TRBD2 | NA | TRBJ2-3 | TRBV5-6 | CASSRMTSGTDTQYF | TGTGCCAGCAGCCGAATGACTAGCGGCACAGATACGCAGTATTTT
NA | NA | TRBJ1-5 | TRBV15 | CATSLQSNQPQHF | TGTGCCACCAGCCTACAGAGTAATCAGCCCCAGCATTTT
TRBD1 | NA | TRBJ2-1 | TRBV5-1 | CASSFGTENYNEQFF | TGCGCCAGCAGCTTCGGGACAGAAAATTACAATGAGCAGTTCTTC
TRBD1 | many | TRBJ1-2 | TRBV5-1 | CASSAGTGGGYTF | TGCGCCAGCAGCGCGGGGACAGGGGGTGGCTACACCTTC
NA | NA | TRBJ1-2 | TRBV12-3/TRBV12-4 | CASTSQGSFGYTF | TGTGCCAGCACCTCACAGGGTTCCTTTGGCTACACCTTC
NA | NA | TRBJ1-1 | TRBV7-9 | CASSKRRGNTEAFF | TGTGCCAGCAGCAAGAGACGGGGGAACACTGAAGCTTTCTTT
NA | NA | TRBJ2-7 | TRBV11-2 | CASSLGSGAGGGQYF | TGTGCCAGCAGCTTAGGGTCGGGGGCAGGCGGGGGGCAGTACTTC
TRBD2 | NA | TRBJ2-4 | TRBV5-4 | CASSVSGGLKNIQYF | TGTGCCAGCAGCGTTAGCGGGGGCCTGAAAAACATTCAGTACTTC
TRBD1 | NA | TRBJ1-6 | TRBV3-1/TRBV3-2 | CASSQSDRDHSPLHF | TGTGCCAGCAGCCAATCCGACAGGGACCATTCACCCCTCCACTTT
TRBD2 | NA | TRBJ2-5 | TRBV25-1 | CASSEGGLAGQETQYF | TGTGCCAGCAGTGAGGGGGGACTAGCGGGGCAAGAGACCCAGTACTTC
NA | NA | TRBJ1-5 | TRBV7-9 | CASSLDAGNQPQHF | TGTGCCAGCAGCTTAGATGCGGGGAATCAGCCCCAGCATTTT
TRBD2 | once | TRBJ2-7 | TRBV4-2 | CASSLLTSGGYEQYF | TGTGCCAGCAGCCTACTGACTAGCGGGGGTTACGAGCAGTACTTC
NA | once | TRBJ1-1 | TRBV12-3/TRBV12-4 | CARRGNTEAFF | TGTGCCAGACGAGGGAACACTGAAGCTTTCTTT
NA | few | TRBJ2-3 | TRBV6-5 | CASSLDRFTDTQYF | TGTGCCAGCAGTTTAGACAGATTCACAGATACGCAGTATTTT
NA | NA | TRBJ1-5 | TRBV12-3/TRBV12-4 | CASSRSDQPQHF | TGTGCCAGCAGCCGTAGCGATCAGCCCCAGCATTTT
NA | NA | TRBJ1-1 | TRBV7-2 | CASSFSPGPEAFF | TGTGCCAGCAGCTTTTCACCAGGGCCTGAAGCTTTCTTT